These 23 T cell receptor beta chains were sequenced from one sample in a study of CD8 T cells in ankylosing spondylitis. TCRdb ran MiXCR on the 5' RACE reads and lists one entry per CDR3 protein. The sample lists around 480,000 distinct CDR3 sequences; over 15% were seen once. Their antigen targets remain unknown. Broader study findings: Ankylosing spondylitis blood appeared to carry a characteristic TCR beta motif of 7 or 8 highly homologous variants.

Sequenced sample: blood, either unsorted or a sorted T cell fraction (not recorded which). The receptors were sampled from a male donor with ankylosing spondylitis.

The CDR3 DNA reads as TGTGCCAGCACCGGGCGGGACAGCCCGATCTCTGGGGCCAACGTCCTGACTTTC. It yields the protein CASTGRDSPISGANVLTF. The chain recombines TRBV12-3 or TRBV12-4 with TRBJ2-6, with a possible D match to TRBD1 (7 bases). Trimming stripped 7 bases from V and 0 bases from J, with 19 bases between. The CDR3 covers 18 residues.

Ten or more counts support this clonotype. The chain combines TRBV12-3 or TRBV12-4 with TRBJ2-3; D unclear. V lost 7 bases and J 3 bases, leaving 11 bases between the germline ends. CDR3 size: 13 residues. CDR3 bases: TGTGCCAGCACCCCAGGTTCAACAGATACGCAGTATTTT. This gives the protein CASTPGSTDTQYF.

The chain couples TRBV11-2 to TRBJ1-2; D possibly corresponds to TRBD1 (5 bases). Per the germline V gene, CDR1 is SGHAT and CDR2 is FQNNGV. The CDR3 totals 12 residues. Trimming cost V 1 base and J 8 bases, with 8 bases left between them. The CDR3 loop reads CASSLAGHGYTF. CDR3 coding DNA: TGTGCCAGCAGCTTAGCGGGGCACGGCTACACCTTC.

The chain carries TRBV12-3 or TRBV12-4 and TRBJ2-3; D uncertain. The CDR3 sequence is 14 residues long. The V end was cut by 6 bases, the J end by 2 bases, with 12 bases between. The CDR3 nucleotides read TGTGCCAGCAGCTACCCCCCCCCCACAGATACGCAGTATTTT. It specifies CASSYPPPTDTQYF.

J is TRBJ2-3 and V is TRBV28; the match to TRBD1 covers 10 bases. Germline V gene lookup returns CDR1 MDHEN and CDR2 SYDVKM. The CDR3 length is 16 residues. The ends lost 4 bases at V and 3 bases at J; junction bases unmatched: 7. CDR3 residues: CASSSPGQGRTDTQYF. The CDR3, as DNA: TGTGCCAGCAGTTCACCGGGACAGGGGAGAACAGATACGCAGTATTTT. The full variable domain, in which reference TRBV28 and TRBJ2-3 provide the parts outside the CDR3, is DVKVTQSSRYLVKRTGEKVFLECVQDMDHENMFWYRQDPGLGLRLIYFSYDVKMKEKGDIPEGYSVSREKKERFSLILESASTNQTSMYLCASSSPGQGRTDTQYFGPGTRLTVL.

There are a few counts of this clonotype. The chain recombines TRBV20-1 with TRBJ2-3; D remains ambiguous. The V and J ends lost 7 bases and 2 bases respectively, with 10 bases between them. The CDR3 runs to 12 residues. Germline V gene data show CDR1 as DFQATT and CDR2 as SNEGSKA (reference sequence). The CDR3 DNA reads as TGCAGTGTACCGCGCCTCACAGATACGCAGTATTTT. Translating it yields CSVPRLTDTQYF.

This clonotype was counted at least ten times. The gene calls are TRBV4-1 and TRBJ2-2, with D tentatively TRBD2 (5 bases). Trimming stripped 1 base from V and 1 base from J, with 7 bases between. The CDR3 covers 15 residues. Looked up from germline, CDR1 is MGHRA and CDR2 is YSYEKL. This CDR3 is CASSQAGLNTGELFF. CDR3 coding DNA: TGCGCCAGCAGCCAAGCGGGGTTGAACACCGGGGAGCTGTTTTTT.

The V gene is TRBV5-5, the J gene TRBJ1-1, with D possibly TRBD1 on 6 matching bases. The CDR3 length is 16 residues. V was pared by 2 bases and J by 1 base, with 15 bases between. The germline gives CDR1 SGHKS, CDR2 YYEKEE (reference sequence). For the CDR3, the DNA is TGTGCCAGCAGCTTTACTCCCATGGGGGCGAACACTGAAGCTTTCTTT. Translated: CASSFTPMGANTEAFF.

Many counts were recorded for this clonotype. J is TRBJ1-2 and V is TRBV12-3 or TRBV12-4; D gene uncertain. V was clipped by 1 base and J by 5 bases, with 8 bases between them. The CDR3 spans 13 residues. Here the CDR3 reads CASSLGPGYGYTF. The CDR3 nucleotides read TGTGCCAGCAGTTTAGGCCCGGGATATGGCTACACCTTC.

The chain couples TRBV12-3 or TRBV12-4 to TRBJ2-5, with D tentatively TRBD1 or TRBD2 (5 bases each). The CDR3 consists of 11 residues. Trimming pared 5 bases from V and 8 bases from J, leaving 9 bases between. CDR3 coding DNA: TGTGCCAGCAGTCGGGGCCGAACCCAGTACTTC. Translated: CASSRGRTQYF.

The rearrangement links TRBV27 to TRBJ2-1; 7 bases line up with TRBD1. Looked up from germline, CDR1 is MNHEY and CDR2 is SMNVEV (reference sequence). The CDR3 totals 15 residues. Trimming cost V 1 base and J 6 bases; bases outside gene matches: 6. CDR3 region: CASSLLGQSINEQFF. The DNA of the CDR3 is TGTGCCAGCAGTTTATTGGGACAGAGTATCAATGAGCAGTTCTTC.

The CDR3 protein is CASSPGGWGYQETQYF. CDR3 bases: TGTGCCAGCAGCCCCGGGGGCTGGGGGTACCAAGAGACCCAGTACTTC. The V gene is TRBV28, the J gene TRBJ2-5; D might be TRBD1 or TRBD2, each matching 6 bases. CDR1 is MDHEN and CDR2 is SYDVKM in the germline V gene. The germline V and J ends were trimmed by 6 bases and 0 bases, with 17 bases remaining between them. The CDR3 covers 16 residues.

The rearrangement links TRBV6-2 or TRBV6-3 to TRBJ2-6; D is unresolved. V was shortened by 8 bases and J by 3 bases, with 8 bases between the two germline ends. CDR3 length: 13 residues. The germline CDR1 and CDR2 sequences are MNHEY and SVGEGT. CDR3 residues: CASLTLGANVLTF. In DNA, the CDR3 is TGTGCCAGCCTTACCCTTGGGGCCAACGTCCTGACTTTC.

The chain couples TRBV28 to TRBJ2-3, with 11 bases lining up with TRBD2. The CDR3 runs 19 residues. V was clipped by 2 bases and J by 1 base; unmatched bases: 11. Germline V lookup: CDR1 MDHEN, CDR2 SYDVKM. The CDR3, as DNA: TGTGCCAGCAGTTTAATCTGGGCTAGCGGGAGGCCACGCACAGATACGCAGTATTTT. Its translation is CASSLIWASGRPRTDTQYF.

The chain joins TRBV5-1 to TRBJ1-6, with D possibly TRBD1 on 5 matching bases. V was clipped by 0 bases and J by 9 bases, with 10 bases between them. The CDR3 is 14 amino acids. The germline CDR1 and CDR2 sequences are SGHRS and YFSETQ. CDR3 DNA: TGCGCCAGCAGCTTGGCCGGGGCTGGTTCACCCCTCCACTTT. Protein: CASSLAGAGSPLHF.

The table lists this clonotype with a few counts. The chain has TRBV5-6 and TRBJ1-5; 9 bases are shared with TRBD1. The ends lost 2 bases at V and 4 bases at J; junction bases unmatched: 4. The length of the CDR3 is 15 residues. The germline V gene has CDR1 SGHDT and CDR2 YYEEEE. The CDR3 nucleotides read TGTGCCAGCAGCTTCGGGACAGGGAAGAATCAGCCCCAGCATTTT. It specifies CASSFGTGKNQPQHF.

The CDR3 coding sequence is TGTGCCAGCAGAGGGACTTCTATGAACACCGGGGAGCTGTTTTTT. It translates to CASRGTSMNTGELFF. The chain carries TRBV3-1 and TRBJ2-2; a possible D gene is TRBD2 (6 bases). The germline V gene has CDR1 LGHDT and CDR2 YNNKEL (reference sequence). The CDR3 has 15 amino acids. The V and J ends lost 6 bases and 1 base respectively, with 12 bases between them.

There are many counts of this clonotype. The rearrangement joins TRBV5-1 to TRBJ2-1; D may be TRBD2 (6 bases). The CDR3 is made up of 15 amino acids. CDR1 is SGHRS, CDR2 YFSETQ, per germline. The V end lost 0 bases, the J end lost 7 bases, and 14 bases lay between the germline ends. The CDR3 nucleotides are TGCGCCAGCAGCTTGGCCGGGGGAACGTTGAATGAGCAGTTCTTC. Residues: CASSLAGGTLNEQFF.

The J gene is TRBJ2-1, the V gene TRBV5-8; TRBD2 might be the D (5 bases). The germline V and J ends were trimmed by 1 base and 3 bases, with 14 bases remaining between them. Germline CDR1 and CDR2: SGHTS and YDEGEE. This CDR3 has 16 amino acids. In DNA form, the CDR3 reads TGTGCCAGCAGCTTGACTGTGGGAGTAGGCTACAATGAGCAGTTCTTC. Protein product: CASSLTVGVGYNEQFF. Complete variable domain (other parts from reference TRBV5-8 and TRBJ2-1): EAGVTQSPTHLIKTRGQQATLRCSPISGHTSVYWYQQALGLGLQFLLWYDEGEERNRGNFPPRFSGRQFPNYSSELNVNALELEDSALYLCASSLTVGVGYNEQFFGPGTRLTVL.

The rearrangement joins TRBV5-1 to TRBJ2-7; D may be TRBD2 (5 bases). CDR3 length: 12 residues. Germline V gene sequence: CDR1 SGHRS, CDR2 YFSETQ. V was clipped by 5 bases and J by 7 bases, with 13 bases between them. Here the CDR3 reads CASREELREQYF. DNA for the CDR3: TGCGCCAGCAGGGAGGAACTACGAGAGCAGTACTTC.

This clonotype came up a few times. This chain uses TRBV4-2 with TRBJ2-2; the D is unclear. Looked up from germline, CDR1 is LGHNA and CDR2 is YNFKEQ. Trimming left V 0 bases short and J 8 bases short, with 10 bases between. CDR3 length equals 14 residues. Written as DNA, the CDR3 is TGTGCCAGCAGCCAAGAGGGGTCACTAGGGGAGCTGTTTTTT. This codes for CASSQEGSLGELFF.

The sample holds a few counts of this clonotype. The chain couples TRBV4-2 to TRBJ2-3; D ambiguous. Germline values: CDR1 LGHNA, CDR2 YNFKEQ. This CDR3 has 14 residues. Trimming took off 8 bases at V and 5 bases at J, with 17 bases between the two ends. This chain's CDR3 is CASGKPNSGDTQYF. CDR3 DNA sequence: TGTGCCAGCGGAAAGCCCAACTCGGGAGATACGCAGTATTTT.

The J gene is TRBJ2-7, the V gene TRBV7-2; D is unresolved. The CDR3 extends over 14 amino acids. V lost 6 bases to trimming and J lost 0 bases, with 12 bases between them. Germline CDR1 reads SGHTA; CDR2 reads FQGNSA. The CDR3 nucleotides are TGTGCCAGCAGTCGCGAGCCCAGCTCCTACGAGCAGTACTTC. Amino acids: CASSREPSSYEQYF.